This T cell receptor (beta chain) came from a study of T cell changes during pregnancy in multiple sclerosis. The ends lost 0 bases at V and 3 bases at J; junction bases unmatched: 3. CDR1 is SGHDT, CDR2 YYEEEE, per germline. This CDR3 spans 14 amino acids. This table comes from immunoSEQ multiplex PCR, and its TCRdb copy is limited to in-frame clones, with some not included. The sample has about 20,000 clones, under 95% seen once. Sequenced here: CD4+ T cells from peripheral blood mononuclear cells, sampled in the third trimester of pregnancy. The receptor comes from a female donor in good health, enrolled as a control in a pregnancy study. The rearrangement uses TRBV5-6 and TRBJ2-7, with 7 bases matching TRBD2. The CDR3 sequence is CASSLVGGGYEQYF. DNA of the CDR3: TGTGCCAGCAGCTTGGTTGGGGGGGGCTACGAGCAGTACTTC.